The sample holds a few counts of the clone carrying this T cell receptor beta chain. Its antigen is not identified. The sample comes from a study of blood T cells in healthy people across ages. Together with a sample-barcoded 5' primer, a J-beta primer mix was included in a second PCR lasting roughly 6 to 12 cycles. Each cDNA molecule, via a template-switch adaptor with 12 random nucleotides, was tagged. MiXCR, applied by TCRdb to the 5' RACE reads, yields one record per CDR3 protein. Of approximately 670,000 distinct CDR3 sequences in the sample, less than 45% were seen once. CDR1 SGDLS and CDR2 YYNGEE come from the germline V gene. There are 13 residues in the CDR3. The germline V and J ends were trimmed by 7 bases and 4 bases, with 12 bases remaining between them. General observations from the study: Strongly correlated with naive T cell percentage was TCR beta diversity. No one knew whether donors had CMV, which possibly confounded expanded clonotype changes.

The chain joins TRBV9 to TRBJ1-5, with D maybe TRBD1 (5 bases). This receptor was taken from an elderly man in good health. Material for sequencing was blood. The DNA of the CDR3 is TGTGCCAGCGGGGGGGGTCGGAATCAGCCCCAGCATTTT. This translates into CASGGGRNQPQHF.